One T cell receptor (beta chain) is described in this entry. Its antigen is undetermined. The record originates from a study of shared clonotypes between healthy human individuals. General study findings and limits: When compared with the clonotypes that were shared by all four sorted-subset donors, the non-shared clonotypes turned out to have lower generation probabilities. The study drew on few donors, limiting represented genetic and exposure-history diversity.

J gave up 5 bases and V 2 bases, and 15 bases lay outside the gene matches. The CDR3 covers 18 residues. Germline V gene sequence: CDR1 SGHRS, CDR2 YFSETQ. Free of recent acute infections or vaccinations, the donors were healthy HIV-negative adults. On sorted subsets, replicate PCRs used 200 ng DNA, or about 33,000 T cell genomes. Assay: immunoSEQ multiplex PCR; the TCRdb copy retains only in-frame clones and omits some. Of about 1,500,000 clones listed, over 95% are singletons. Input material: naive CD4+ T cells sorted from blood. The sample's subset: CD45RA+ positively selected. The rearrangement uses TRBV5-1 and TRBJ1-4, with TRBD1 matching over 7 bases. This receptor was obtained from a man younger than 40 in good health. The CDR3 here is CASSLSPKSGTANEKLFF. CDR3 nucleotides: TGCGCCAGCAGCTTAAGTCCTAAAAGCGGGACAGCAAATGAAAAACTGTTTTTT.